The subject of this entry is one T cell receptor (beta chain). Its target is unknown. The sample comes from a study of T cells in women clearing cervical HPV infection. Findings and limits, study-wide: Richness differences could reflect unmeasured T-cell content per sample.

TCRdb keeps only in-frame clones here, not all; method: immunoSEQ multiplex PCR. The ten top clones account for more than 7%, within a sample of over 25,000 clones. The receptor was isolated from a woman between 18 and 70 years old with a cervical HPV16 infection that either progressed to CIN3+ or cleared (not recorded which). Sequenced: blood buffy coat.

The part of the CDR3 DNA that was read is TGTGCCAGCAGTGAAGTGGCGGGGGAGACTGAA. As protein: CASSEVAGETE. The entire CDR3 is CASSEVAGETEAFF. This chain joins TRBV6-1 and TRBJ1-1; a weak D match, TRBD1 (5 bases). Coverage ceases 3 residues before the CDR3 finishes, and the germline J gene fills in the end. This CDR3 comprises 14 residues. CDR1 is MNHNS and CDR2 is SASEGT in the germline V gene. The V gene lost 1 base and the J gene lost 5 bases, with 11 bases spanning the gap.